This passage covers 20 T cell receptor beta chains from one sample sequenced in a study of control samples from healthy donors and cancer patients. Only in-frame clones appear in the TCRdb table, and some are missing; sequencing was by immunoSEQ multiplex PCR. The data hold 40,000 or so clones, with around 88% observed a single time. The sequenced sample consisted of PBMCs. These TCRs come from a woman aged 55 to 70 with lung cancer.

This chain uses TRBV12-5 with TRBJ2-1; D uncertain. The CDR3 is 14 amino acids. V was shortened by 4 bases and J by 3 bases, with 10 bases between the two germline ends. Germline CDR1 reads LGHNT; CDR2 reads FRNRAP. The CDR3 loop reads CASGSRPLYNEQFF. DNA of the CDR3: TGTGCTAGTGGTTCACGGCCCCTCTACAATGAGCAGTTCTTC.

V gene TRBV19 combines with J gene TRBJ1-1; 9 bases align to TRBD1. From germline, CDR1 is LNHDA and CDR2 SQIVND (reference sequence). V lost 4 bases, J lost 3 bases, and 0 bases stayed unmatched. The CDR3 is 13 residues long. CDR3 sequence (DNA): TGTGCCAGTAGTAGACAGGGGGACACTGAAGCTTTCTTT. Amino acids: CASSRQGDTEAFF.

The rearrangement links TRBV15 to TRBJ2-5; D assignment may be TRBD1 or TRBD2 (6 bases each). The CDR3 is 14 amino acids. The ends were cut back, 8 bases at V and 5 bases at J, with 18 bases in the middle. Germline CDR1 and CDR2: LNHNV and YYDKDF (reference sequence). The CDR3 is CATSAGGGRETQYF. The CDR3 DNA follows: TGTGCCACCTCCGCCGGGGGCGGCCGCGAGACCCAGTACTTC. The variable domain in full, with the rest retrieved from reference TRBV15 and TRBJ2-5, is DAMVIQNPRYQVTQFGKPVTLSCSQTLNHNVMYWYQQKSSQAPKLLFHYYDKDFNNEADTPDNFQSRRPNTSFCFLDIRSPGLGDTAMYLCATSAGGGRETQYFGPGTRLLVL.

The chain uses TRBV7-2 and TRBJ1-1, with D possibly TRBD1 on 6 matching bases. V gave up 5 bases and J gave up 4 bases, with 17 bases separating them. The CDR3 is 15 amino acids. Germline loops: CDR1 SGHTA, CDR2 FQGNSA. CDR3 bases: TGTGCCAGCAGCGCAGAAACCGGGACAATCACTGAAGCTTTCTTT. Translated: CASSAETGTITEAFF.

This clone was detected only once. In DNA form, the CDR3 reads TGTGCCAGTAGGGGACAGGGGAACACTGAAGCTTTCTTT. Translating it yields CASRGQGNTEAFF. The gene calls are TRBV19 and TRBJ1-1; 9 bases match TRBD1. CDR3 length: 13 amino acids. Trimming at V came to 6 bases and at J to 1 base, leaving 0 bases not matched to a gene. The germline CDR1 and CDR2 sequences are LNHDA and SQIVND (reference sequence).

The rearrangement links TRBV7-9 to TRBJ1-5; D possibly corresponds to TRBD1 (6 bases). V shed 5 bases and J shed 2 bases, with 10 bases lying between them. The CDR3 spans 14 residues. CDR1 and CDR2 (germline): SEHNR, FQNEAQ (reference sequence). CDR3 nucleotide sequence: TGTGCCAGCAGCGAAGGGGGAGGCAATCAGCCCCAGCATTTT. This sequence encodes CASSEGGGNQPQHF.

The V and J genes are TRBV14 and TRBJ1-1; D unclear. The V gene lost 5 bases and the J gene lost 2 bases, with 12 bases spanning the gap. This CDR3 contains 14 residues. Germline V lookup: CDR1 SGHDN, CDR2 FVKESK. The CDR3 sequence is CASSLRRLNTEAFF. The CDR3 nucleotides read TGTGCCAGCAGCTTACGACGGTTAAACACTGAAGCTTTCTTT.

The chain uses TRBV6-1 and TRBJ2-2; 9 nucleotides line up with TRBD2. Germline CDR1 is MNHNS and CDR2 is SASEGT. The CDR3 is 17 residues long. V was clipped by 2 bases and J by 4 bases; unmatched bases: 8. This chain's CDR3 is CASSEYPSGTVTGELFF. Here the CDR3 DNA reads TGTGCCAGCAGTGAATATCCTAGCGGGACTGTCACCGGGGAGCTGTTTTTT.

The chain recombines TRBV30 with TRBJ2-1; either TRBD1 or TRBD2 may fit D (5 bases each). CDR3 size: 17 residues. Deletions cut 0 bases from V and 2 bases from J, with 17 bases between. The germline CDR1 and CDR2 sequences are GTSNPN and SVGIG (reference sequence). Here the CDR3 reads CAWSVLSGTPAYNEQFF. The CDR3 DNA follows: TGTGCCTGGAGTGTCCTCTCTGGGACGCCCGCCTACAATGAGCAGTTCTTC.

This clone has only one observation. The chain couples TRBV18 to TRBJ1-1; D ambiguous. V was clipped by 4 bases and J by 4 bases, with 13 bases between them. Germline values: CDR1 KGHSH, CDR2 LQKENI. The CDR3 contains 14 residues. The CDR3 here is CASSQSRGPTEAFF. CDR3 DNA: TGTGCCAGCTCACAGAGTCGGGGTCCCACTGAAGCTTTCTTT.

The CDR3 nucleotides read TGTGCCAGCAGTTACGGGGATAATTCACCCCTCCACTTT. It specifies CASSYGDNSPLHF. The chain employs TRBV27 and TRBJ1-6, with D unclear. The CDR3 totals 13 residues. Trimming removed 4 bases at V and 5 bases at J, with 6 bases between. Germline CDR1 reads MNHEY; CDR2 reads SMNVEV (reference sequence).

The genes are TRBV19 and TRBJ2-4; TRBD1 or TRBD2 may be the D gene (5 bases each). V was shortened by 7 bases and J by 1 base, with 14 bases between the two germline ends. Germline V CDR1 and CDR2: LNHDA, SQIVND (reference sequence). This CDR3 contains 15 residues. The CDR3 here is CASTPLGEAKNIQYF. The CDR3 DNA reads TGTGCCAGTACCCCCCTAGGGGAGGCCAAAAACATTCAGTACTTC. Supplemented by reference TRBV19 and TRBJ2-4, the full variable domain reads DGGITQSPKYLFRKEGQNVTLSCEQNLNHDAMYWYRQDPGQGLRLIYYSQIVNDFQKGDIAEGYSVSREKKESFPLTVTSAQKNPTAFYLCASTPLGEAKNIQYFGAGTRLSVL.

The chain carries TRBV27 and TRBJ1-5; TRBD1 agrees at 8 bases. This CDR3 contains 14 residues. Germline V lookup: CDR1 MNHEY, CDR2 SMNVEV (reference sequence). V dropped 7 bases and J dropped 7; count of bases not matched to a gene: 9. CDR3 in DNA: TGTGCCAGCAACGTACAGGGGGGGAAACAGCCCCAGCATTTT. Protein product: CASNVQGGKQPQHF.

This clone was seen only once. The chain couples TRBV29-1 to TRBJ1-1; TRBD1 is a possible D gene (5 bases). Germline V gene sequence: CDR1 SQVTM, CDR2 ANQGSEA. The CDR3 contains 14 residues. Trimming removed 6 bases at V and 3 bases at J, with 17 bases between. CDR3 sequence reads: CSVGGRVGDTEAFF. The CDR3 DNA sequence: TGCAGCGTCGGCGGTAGGGTGGGGGACACTGAAGCTTTCTTT.

The gene calls are TRBV3-1 (or the pseudogene TRBV3-2) and TRBJ1-3; no clear D gene. This CDR3 has 13 residues. Germline-derived CDR1 and CDR2 are LGHDT and YNNKEL (reference sequence). V lost 5 bases and J lost 0, with 5 bases in between. DNA for the CDR3: TGTGCCAGCAGCGAGACCTCTGGAAACACCATATATTTT. It yields the protein CASSETSGNTIYF.

The V call is TRBV6-1, the J call TRBJ2-6; D is perhaps TRBD1 (6 bases). V was trimmed by 3 bases and J by 0 bases, leaving 18 bases between them. The CDR3 is 19 residues long. CDR1 MNHNS and CDR2 SASEGT come from the germline V gene. The DNA of the CDR3 is TGTGCCAGCAGTGATAACAGGGTGAAACCGTTCTCTGGGGCCAACGTCCTGACTTTC. It is translated as CASSDNRVKPFSGANVLTF.

The rearrangement links TRBV5-1 to TRBJ2-3; D is perhaps TRBD1 (5 bases). Germline loops: CDR1 SGHRS, CDR2 YFSETQ. The CDR3 is made up of 15 amino acids. V was trimmed by 0 bases and J by 2 bases, leaving 10 bases between them. The CDR3 spells CASSLGAGYTDTQYF. In DNA, the CDR3 is TGCGCCAGCAGCTTGGGGGCAGGGTACACAGATACGCAGTATTTT.

The chain is built from TRBV5-4 and TRBJ1-4; D gene unclear. Trimming took 3 bases from V and 5 from J, leaving 5 bases between them. The CDR3 is made up of 12 amino acids. CDR1 and CDR2 (germline): SGHNT, YYREEE (reference sequence). CDR3 coding DNA: TGTGCCAGCAGCTCCCTAAATGAAAAACTGTTTTTT. As protein: CASSSLNEKLFF. Supplemented by reference TRBV5-4 and TRBJ1-4, the full variable domain reads ETGVTQSPTHLIKTRGQQVTLRCSSQSGHNTVSWYQQALGQGPQFIFQYYREEENGRGNFPPRFSGLQFPNYSSELNVNALELDDSALYLCASSSLNEKLFFGSGTQLSVL.

V is TRBV7-2 and J is TRBJ2-7, with a possible D match to TRBD2 (5 bases). Looked up from germline, CDR1 is SGHTA and CDR2 is FQGNSA. The CDR3 contains 13 residues. The V end lost 0 bases, the J end lost 3 bases, and 6 bases lay between the germline ends. CDR3 residues: CTSSLAGSYEQYF. The CDR3 coding sequence is TGTACCAGCAGCTTAGCAGGGAGCTACGAGCAGTACTTC.

The chain joins TRBV7-2 to TRBJ2-5; D gene unclear. CDR1 is SGHTA and CDR2 is FQGNSA in the germline V gene. The CDR3 covers 13 residues. Trimming shortened V by 0 bases and J by 4 bases, and 6 bases separated the two germline ends. CDR3 amino acids: CASSLAPRETQYF. The CDR3 DNA reads TGTGCCAGCAGCTTAGCCCCACGAGAGACCCAGTACTTC.